Listed below are T cell receptor beta chains from one sample, sequenced in a study of response to subunit inactivated influenza vaccine. TCRdb redid the calling of the RT-PCR reads with MiXCR, one entry per CDR3 protein. The table shows more than 700,000 distinct CDR3 sequences, with 20% to 25% occurring only once. The sample consisted of PBMCs from blood, taken 5 days after vaccination. The receptors stem from a man aged 50 to 60 who received an inactivated influenza vaccine. CDR3s include the opening cysteine and the closing phenylalanine or tryptophan. A D gene is named only where the DNA matches it firmly. Not all rows give a size; the values are once, few, many and, for expanded clones, a class.

V gene	D gene	clone size	CDR3 length	J gene	CDR3 DNA	CDR3 protein
TRBV4-3	TRBD1	few	15	TRBJ2-1	TGCGCCAGCAGCCAAGTTTTTGACAGGGGCAATGAGCAGTTCTTC	CASSQVFDRGNEQFF
TRBV20-1	TRBD2	few	16	TRBJ2-2	TGCAGTGCTAGACCCGGACTAGCGGGAGGGCGCGGGGAGCTGTTTTTT	CSARPGLAGGRGELFF
TRBV20-1	-	-	15	TRBJ2-7	TGCAGTGCTAGATCCGGGAGAACTTCCTCCTACGAGCAGTACTTC	CSARSGRTSSYEQYF
TRBV20-1	-	few	15	TRBJ1-2	TGCAGTGCTAATCATAAAGGGGGATCTAACTATGGCTACACCTTC	CSANHKGGSNYGYTF
TRBV9	-	few	14	TRBJ2-3	TGTGCCAGCAGCGCAAATCCAGGGGCAGAACTAGCGCATTTT	CASSANPGAELAHF
TRBV6-5	-	-	15	TRBJ2-4	TGTGCCAGCAGTTTCCAGGGAGTAGCCAAAAACATTCAGTACTTC	CASSFQGVAKNIQYF
TRBV5-1	TRBD2	-	17	TRBJ2-3	TGCGCCAGCAGCTTGCTGCTCGCGGGGGGGCCCACAGATACGCAGTATTTT	CASSLLLAGGPTDTQYF
TRBV4-2	-	many	15	TRBJ2-3	TGTGCCAGCAGCCAAGATTGGCAGGGCCCAGATACGCAGTATTTT	CASSQDWQGPDTQYF
TRBV24-1	TRBD2	few	15	TRBJ2-3	TGTGCCACCAGCTCCGCTAGCGGGAGCCCAGATACGCAGTATTTT	CATSSASGSPDTQYF
TRBV20-1	-	-	12	TRBJ2-1	TGCAGTGCTAGTCAACCCGGGGATGAGCAGTTCTTC	CSASQPGDEQFF
TRBV30	TRBD1	-	15	TRBJ2-7	TGTGCCTGGAGTCTGGGGACAGGGGGTCCTTACGAGCAGTACTTC	CAWSLGTGGPYEQYF
TRBV4-3	TRBD2	-	17	TRBJ2-1	TGCGCCAGCAGCCAAGATCTCGCGCGGGAGGTCCACAATGAGCAGTTCTTC	CASSQDLAREVHNEQFF
TRBV12-3/TRBV12-4	-	-	17	TRBJ2-1	TGTGCCAGCAGCCGTTCCAGGGCCCGCGGCTCCTACAATGAGCAGTTCTTC	CASSRSRARGSYNEQFF
TRBV2	TRBD2	-	19	TRBJ2-3	TGTGCCAGCAGTGAGAATCTTAGCGGGTCTGCGAAAGGCACAGATACGCAGTATTTT	CASSENLSGSAKGTDTQYF
TRBV7-9	-	few	14	TRBJ1-1	TGTGCCAGCATCAAAGGGGGGGGGAACACTGAAGCTTTCTTT	CASIKGGGNTEAFF